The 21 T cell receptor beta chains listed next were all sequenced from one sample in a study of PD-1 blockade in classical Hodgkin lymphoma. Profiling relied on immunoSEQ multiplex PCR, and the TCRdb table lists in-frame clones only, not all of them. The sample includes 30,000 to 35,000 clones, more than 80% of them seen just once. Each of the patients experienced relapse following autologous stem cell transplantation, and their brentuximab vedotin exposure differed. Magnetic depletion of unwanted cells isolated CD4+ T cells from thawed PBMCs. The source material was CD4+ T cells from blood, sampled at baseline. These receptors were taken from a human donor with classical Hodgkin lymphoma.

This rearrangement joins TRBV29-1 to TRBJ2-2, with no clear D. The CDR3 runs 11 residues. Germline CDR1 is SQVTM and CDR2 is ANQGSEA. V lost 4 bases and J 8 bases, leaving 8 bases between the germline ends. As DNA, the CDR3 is TGCAGCGTTGTGAGTCGGGGGGAGCTGTTTTTT. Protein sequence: CSVVSRGELFF.

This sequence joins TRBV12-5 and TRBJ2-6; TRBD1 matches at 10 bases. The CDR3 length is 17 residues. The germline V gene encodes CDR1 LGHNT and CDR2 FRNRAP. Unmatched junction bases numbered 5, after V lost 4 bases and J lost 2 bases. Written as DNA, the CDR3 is TGTGCTAGTGGTTCGGGACAGGGGAGCGCTGGGGCCAACGTCCTGACTTTC. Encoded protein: CASGSGQGSAGANVLTF. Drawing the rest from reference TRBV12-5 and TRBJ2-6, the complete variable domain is DARVTQTPRHKVTEMGQEVTMRCQPILGHNTVFWYRQTMMQGLELLAYFRNRAPLDDSGMPKDRFSAEMPDATLATLKIQPSEPRDSAVYFCASGSGQGSAGANVLTFGAGSRLTVL.

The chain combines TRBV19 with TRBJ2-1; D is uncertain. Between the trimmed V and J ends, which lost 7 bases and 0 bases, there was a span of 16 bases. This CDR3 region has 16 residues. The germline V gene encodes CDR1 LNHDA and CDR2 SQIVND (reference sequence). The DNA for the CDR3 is TGTGCCAGTACCTCAGGTCAGAGAAGCTCCTACAATGAGCAGTTCTTC. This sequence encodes CASTSGQRSSYNEQFF.

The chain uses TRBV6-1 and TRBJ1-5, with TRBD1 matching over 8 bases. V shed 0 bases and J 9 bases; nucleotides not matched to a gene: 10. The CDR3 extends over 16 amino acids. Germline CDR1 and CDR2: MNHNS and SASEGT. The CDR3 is CASSEAQTGVLAPQHF. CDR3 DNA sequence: TGTGCCAGCAGTGAAGCGCAGACAGGGGTCTTAGCGCCCCAGCATTTT.

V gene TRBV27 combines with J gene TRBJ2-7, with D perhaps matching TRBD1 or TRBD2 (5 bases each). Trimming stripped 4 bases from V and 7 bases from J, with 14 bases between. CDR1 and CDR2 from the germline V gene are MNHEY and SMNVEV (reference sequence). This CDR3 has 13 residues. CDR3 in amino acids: CASSYGGLAEQYF. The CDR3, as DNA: TGTGCCAGCAGTTATGGGGGTTTGGCTGAGCAGTACTTC.

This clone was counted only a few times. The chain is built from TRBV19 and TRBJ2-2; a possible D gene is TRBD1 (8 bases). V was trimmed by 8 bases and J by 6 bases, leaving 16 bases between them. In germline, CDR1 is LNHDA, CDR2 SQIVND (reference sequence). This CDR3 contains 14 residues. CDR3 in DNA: TGTGCCAGTTCAACAGGGGGAGGGCCCGGGGAGCTGTTTTTT. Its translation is CASSTGGGPGELFF.

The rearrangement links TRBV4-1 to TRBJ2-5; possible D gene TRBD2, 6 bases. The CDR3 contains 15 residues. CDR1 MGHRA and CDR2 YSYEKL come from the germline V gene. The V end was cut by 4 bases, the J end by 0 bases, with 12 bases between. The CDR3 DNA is TGCGCCAGCAGCCTTCAAGGGAGGTACCAAGAGACCCAGTACTTC. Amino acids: CASSLQGRYQETQYF.

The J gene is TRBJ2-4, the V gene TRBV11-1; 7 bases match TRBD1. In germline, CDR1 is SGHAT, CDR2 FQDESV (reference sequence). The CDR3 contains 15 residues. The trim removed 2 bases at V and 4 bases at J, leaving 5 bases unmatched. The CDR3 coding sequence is TGTGCCAGCAGCTTATGGGACAGCGCTAAAAACATTCAGTACTTC. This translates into CASSLWDSAKNIQYF.

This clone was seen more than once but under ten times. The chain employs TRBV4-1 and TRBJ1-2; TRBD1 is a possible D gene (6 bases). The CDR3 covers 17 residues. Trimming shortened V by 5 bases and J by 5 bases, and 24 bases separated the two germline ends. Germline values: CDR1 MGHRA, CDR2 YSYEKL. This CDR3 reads CASSNFFLNSGTYGYTF. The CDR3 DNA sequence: TGCGCCAGCAGCAACTTCTTTCTAAATAGCGGGACATATGGCTACACCTTC.

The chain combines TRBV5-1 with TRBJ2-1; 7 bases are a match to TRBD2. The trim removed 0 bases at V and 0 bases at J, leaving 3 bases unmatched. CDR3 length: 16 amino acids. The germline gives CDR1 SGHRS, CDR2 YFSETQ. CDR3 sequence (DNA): TGCGCCAGCAGCTTGGCCGGGACTACCTCCTACAATGAGCAGTTCTTC. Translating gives CASSLAGTTSYNEQFF. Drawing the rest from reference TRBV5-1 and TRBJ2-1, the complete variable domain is KAGVTQTPRYLIKTRGQQVTLSCSPISGHRSVSWYQQTPGQGLQFLFEYFSETQRNKGNFPGRFSGRQFSNSRSEMNVSTLELGDSALYLCASSLAGTTSYNEQFFGPGTRLTVL.

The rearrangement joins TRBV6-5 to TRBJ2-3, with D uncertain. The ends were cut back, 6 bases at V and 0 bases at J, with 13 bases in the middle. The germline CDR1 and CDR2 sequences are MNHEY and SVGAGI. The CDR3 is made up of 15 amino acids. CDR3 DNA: TGTGCCAGCAGCCCCGGTCGAGGTAGCACAGATACGCAGTATTTT. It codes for CASSPGRGSTDTQYF.

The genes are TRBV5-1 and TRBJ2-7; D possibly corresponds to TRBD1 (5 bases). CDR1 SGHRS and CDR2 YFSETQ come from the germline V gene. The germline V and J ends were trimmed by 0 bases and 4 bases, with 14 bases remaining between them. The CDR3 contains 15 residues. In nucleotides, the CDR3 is TGCGCCAGCAGCTTGGAGGGTGACAGAAGATACGAGCAGTACTTC. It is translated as CASSLEGDRRYEQYF.

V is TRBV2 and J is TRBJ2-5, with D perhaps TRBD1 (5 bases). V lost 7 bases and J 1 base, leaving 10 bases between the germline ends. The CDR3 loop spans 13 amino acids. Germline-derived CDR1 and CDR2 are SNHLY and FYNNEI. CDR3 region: CASKRQTQETQYF. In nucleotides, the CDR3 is TGTGCCAGCAAACGACAGACCCAAGAGACCCAGTACTTC. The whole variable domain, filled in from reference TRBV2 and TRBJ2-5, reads EPEVTQTPSHQVTQMGQEVILRCVPISNHLYFYWYRQILGQKVEFLVSFYNNEISEKSEIFDDQFSVERPDGSNFTLKIRSTKLEDSAMYFCASKRQTQETQYFGPGTRLLVL.

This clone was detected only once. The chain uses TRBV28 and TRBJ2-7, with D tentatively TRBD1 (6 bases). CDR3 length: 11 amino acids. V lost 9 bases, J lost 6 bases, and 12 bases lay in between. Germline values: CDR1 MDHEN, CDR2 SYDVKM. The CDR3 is CASSGVGEQYF. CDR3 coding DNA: TGTGCCAGTTCAGGGGTCGGCGAGCAGTACTTC.

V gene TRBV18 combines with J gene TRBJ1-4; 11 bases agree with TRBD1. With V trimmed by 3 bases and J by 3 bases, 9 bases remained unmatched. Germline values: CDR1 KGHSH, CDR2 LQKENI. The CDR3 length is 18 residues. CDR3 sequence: CASSPTGQGAQSNEKLFF. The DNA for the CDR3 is TGTGCCAGCTCACCGACCGGACAGGGGGCGCAGTCTAATGAAAAACTGTTTTTT.

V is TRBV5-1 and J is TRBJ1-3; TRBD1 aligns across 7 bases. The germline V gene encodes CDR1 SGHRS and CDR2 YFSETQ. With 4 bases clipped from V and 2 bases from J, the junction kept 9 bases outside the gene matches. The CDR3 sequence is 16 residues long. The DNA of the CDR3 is TGCGCCAGCAGCCAGACAGGGTATAGCGCTGGAAACACCATATATTTT. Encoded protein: CASSQTGYSAGNTIYF.

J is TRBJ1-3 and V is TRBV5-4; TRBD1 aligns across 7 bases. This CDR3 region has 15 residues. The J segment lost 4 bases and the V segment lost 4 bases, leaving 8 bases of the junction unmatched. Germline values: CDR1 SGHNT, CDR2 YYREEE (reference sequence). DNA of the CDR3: TGTGCCAGCAGCGCCTGGGACAGCGGCGGAAACACCATATATTTT. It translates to CASSAWDSGGNTIYF.

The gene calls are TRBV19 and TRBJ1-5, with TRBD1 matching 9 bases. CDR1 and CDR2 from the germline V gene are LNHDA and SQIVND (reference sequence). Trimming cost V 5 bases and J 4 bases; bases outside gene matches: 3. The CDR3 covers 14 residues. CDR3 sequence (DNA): TGTGCCAGTAGTCAGACAGGGGGTAATCAGCCCCAGCATTTT. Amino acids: CASSQTGGNQPQHF. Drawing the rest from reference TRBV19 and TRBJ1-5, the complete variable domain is DGGITQSPKYLFRKEGQNVTLSCEQNLNHDAMYWYRQDPGQGLRLIYYSQIVNDFQKGDIAEGYSVSREKKESFPLTVTSAQKNPTAFYLCASSQTGGNQPQHFGDGTRLSIL.

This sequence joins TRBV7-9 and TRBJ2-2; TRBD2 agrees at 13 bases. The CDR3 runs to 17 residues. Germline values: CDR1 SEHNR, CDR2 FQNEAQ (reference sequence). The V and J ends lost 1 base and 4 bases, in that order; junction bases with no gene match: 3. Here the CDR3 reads CASSLGLAGGLTGELFF. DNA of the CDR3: TGTGCCAGCAGCTTAGGACTAGCGGGAGGACTCACCGGGGAGCTGTTTTTT.

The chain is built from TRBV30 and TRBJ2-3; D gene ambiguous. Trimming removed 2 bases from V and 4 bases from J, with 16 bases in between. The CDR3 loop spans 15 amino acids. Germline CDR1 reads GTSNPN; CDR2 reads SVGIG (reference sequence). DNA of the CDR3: TGTGCCTGGAGTAACGGGCCCGTTGGCGCAGATACGCAGTATTTT. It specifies CAWSNGPVGADTQYF.

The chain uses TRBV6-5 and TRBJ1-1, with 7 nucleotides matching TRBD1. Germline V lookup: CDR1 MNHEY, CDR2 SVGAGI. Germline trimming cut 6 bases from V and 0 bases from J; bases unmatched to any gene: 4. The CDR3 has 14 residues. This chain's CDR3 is CASRRQGMNTEAFF. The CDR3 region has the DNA TGTGCCAGCAGACGACAGGGAATGAACACTGAAGCTTTCTTT.